This T cell receptor (beta chain) emerged from a study of T cells in Graves' hyperthyroidism and ophthalmopathy. Amplified TCR beta CDR3 regions came from RNA transcripts. HTBI primers were employed in a first-round RT-PCR of the TCR CDR3. TCRdb processed the multiplex PCR reads anew with MiXCR; each CDR3 protein has one entry. Seen here are about 680,000 distinct CDR3 sequences, 30% to 40% observed once, and the top ten hold around 30%. Over 18 months, lack of ophthalmopathy progression marked Graves' hyperthyroidism as stable. Clinical symptoms, serum thyroxine, TRAb, thyroid ultrasound and orbital computed tomography established diagnosis. The CDR3 spans 14 residues. From germline, CDR1 is SGHTA and CDR2 FQGNSA. V lost 5 bases, J lost 7 bases, and 12 bases lay in between.

The V call is TRBV7-2, the J call TRBJ1-6; no clear D gene. The sequenced material came from blood. This clonotype was obtained from a woman in her 40s with Graves' hyperthyroidism. Here the CDR3 DNA reads TGTGCCAGCAGCCAGTGGGTCCTGAATTCACCCCTCCACTTT. Protein: CASSQWVLNSPLHF.